This TCR beta chain was found in a study of monozygotic twins with inflammatory bowel disease. Broader study findings: Differences in immunosuppressive treatment may have been a source of added variability in patient repertoires. No distinction between different T cell subtypes was possible. Ultimately, a single strong signal or clonotype associated with IBD was not supported.

cDNA was made in eight separate reactions per sample. Reprocessing the 5' RACE reads, TCRdb reports a single entry for every CDR3 protein and omits DNA. The sample table sets out approximately 330,000 distinct CDR3 sequences. Details on this clonotype: What it binds is unknown.

This CDR3 spans 14 amino acids. Germline CDR1 is DFQATT and CDR2 is SNEGSKA (reference sequence). The clonotype was recovered from a human donor with ulcerative colitis or Crohn's disease, or a healthy co-twin of an affected twin (not recorded which). The rearrangement links TRBV20-1 to TRBJ2-7; without DNA, the TCRdb call of TRBD1 cannot be checked. The sequenced sample consisted of blood. This chain's CDR3 is CSARPDRGLYEQYF.